This TCR beta chain was documented in a study of blood T cell repertoires in COVID-19. Germline V CDR1 and CDR2: SGHTA, FQGNSA. V was shortened by 8 bases and J by 2 bases, with 15 bases between the two germline ends. The CDR3 length is 15 residues. Using immunoSEQ multiplex PCR, the repertoire was profiled, and TCRdb retains in-frame clones only, with some absent. The sample has about 270,000 clones; roughly 85% are singletons. The sequence came from a woman under 30 with acute or convalescent COVID-19. Material: peripheral blood. The V call is TRBV7-2, the J call TRBJ1-4; the D is unclear. The CDR3 here is CASRPFLATNEKLFF. CDR3 nucleotides: TGTGCCAGCCGCCCCTTCCTGGCTACTAATGAAAAACTGTTTTTT.